This entry lists 18 T cell receptor beta chains sequenced from one sample in a study of identifying expanded T cells in peripheral blood. TCRdb's table, derived via immunoSEQ multiplex PCR, lists solely in-frame clones and lacks some. In the table there are approximately 120,000 clones, around 84% of which are singletons. Sequencing was carried out using blood. The receptors were sampled from a person aged 18 to 70 in good health.

The chain uses TRBV19 and TRBJ2-7; D unresolved. V lost 4 bases, J lost 1 base, and 14 bases lay in between. Germline V CDR1 and CDR2: LNHDA, SQIVND (reference sequence). This CDR3 is 15 amino acids long. The CDR3 is CASSTNNGPSYEQYF. CDR3 DNA: TGTGCCAGTAGTACCAACAACGGGCCTTCCTACGAGCAGTACTTC.

J is TRBJ1-2 and V is TRBV21-1; the table's D call TRBD1 went unverified against the DNA. TRBV21-1 is deemed a pseudogene. The CDR3 has 17 amino acids. The CDR3 nucleotides are TGTGCCAGCAGCAAAAAGCCAAGCAGGGGTTCCGGTCGGGGCTACACCTTC. Translating it yields CASSKKPSRGSGRGYTF.

The chain employs TRBV27 and TRBJ1-5, with unresolved D. The CDR3 runs 12 residues. Trimming left V 8 bases short and J 2 bases short, with 7 bases between. Per the germline V gene, CDR1 is MNHEY and CDR2 is SMNVEV (reference sequence). The CDR3 DNA reads TGTGCCAGCGGATGGGGCAATCAGCCCCAGCATTTT. Its protein product is CASGWGNQPQHF.

This rearrangement joins TRBV5-4 to TRBJ2-2; either TRBD1 or TRBD2 may fit D (6 bases each). Germline loops: CDR1 SGHNT, CDR2 YYREEE (reference sequence). The CDR3 runs to 16 residues. Trimming took 0 bases from V and 4 from J, leaving 13 bases between them. The CDR3 nucleotides read TGTGCCAGCAGCTTGGAAGGGGGGTTGTCCACCGGGGAGCTGTTTTTT. Its translation is CASSLEGGLSTGELFF.

In nucleotides, the CDR3 is TGTGCCAGCAGCGAGCGAACAGACATGAACACTGAAGCTTTCTTT. Its protein is CASSERTDMNTEAFF. The V and J genes are TRBV11-2 and TRBJ1-1; D is uncertain. The CDR3 consists of 15 residues. V gave up 5 bases and J gave up 0 bases, with 13 bases separating them. CDR1 is SGHAT, CDR2 FQNNGV, per germline.

The genes are TRBV11-3 and TRBJ1-1; 8 bases align to TRBD1. This CDR3 region has 15 residues. V dropped 5 bases and J dropped 3; count of bases not matched to a gene: 8. Germline V lookup: CDR1 SGHNT, CDR2 YENEEA. The CDR3 DNA is TGTGCCAGCAGCACCCGGACAGGGCGATACACTGAAGCTTTCTTT. Translation: CASSTRTGRYTEAFF.

This chain uses TRBV7-2 with TRBJ2-5; D gene uncertain. The V gene lost 5 bases and the J gene lost 9 bases, with 19 bases spanning the gap. The CDR3 loop spans 14 amino acids. The germline gives CDR1 SGHTA, CDR2 FQGNSA. CDR3 coding DNA: TGTGCCAGCAGCCCGCCATCTACCAGGCAGTCCCAGTACTTC. Protein: CASSPPSTRQSQYF. Together with reference TRBV7-2 and TRBJ2-5, the CDR3 gives the full variable domain: GAGVSQSPSNKVTEKGKDVELRCDPISGHTALYWYRQSLGQGLEFLIYFQGNSAPDKSGLPSDRFSAERTGGSVSTLTIQRTQQEDSAVYLCASSPPSTRQSQYFGPGTRLLVL.

As to this clone: At one of its ends the junction is not consistent with the germline gene, which may arise from a read error. The chain has TRBV6-5 and TRBJ1-2, with unresolved D. The germline gives CDR1 MNHEY, CDR2 SVGAGI. The CDR3 loop spans 16 amino acids. CDR3 DNA sequence: TGTGCCAGCAGTTACTCCCTCGGACCTAATCCCTATGGTTACACCTTC. Encoded protein: CASSYSLGPNPYGYTF.

The chain carries TRBV7-9 and TRBJ1-6; D is possibly TRBD1 (5 bases). Germline V gene data show CDR1 as SEHNR and CDR2 as FQNEAQ (reference sequence). This CDR3 is 13 amino acids long. V lost 8 bases and J lost 9, with 14 bases in between. Here the CDR3 reads CASGGALGSPLHF. The CDR3 bases are TGTGCCAGCGGAGGGGCGTTAGGTTCACCCCTCCACTTT.

This sequence joins TRBV2 and TRBJ2-1; 9 bases align to TRBD1. Unmatched junction bases numbered 3, after V lost 9 bases and J lost 6 bases. This CDR3 spans 12 amino acids. Germline CDR1 is SNHLY and CDR2 is FYNNEI. The CDR3 bases are TGTGCCAGAATGGACAGGGGCAATGAGCAGTTCTTC. It is translated as CARMDRGNEQFF.

This sequence joins TRBV10-3 and TRBJ2-5, with TRBD1 matching over 9 bases. V shed 6 bases, J shed 1 base, and the junction held 9 bases outside the gene matches. CDR3 length equals 16 residues. Germline V gene sequence: CDR1 ENHRY, CDR2 SYGVKD. CDR3 sequence (DNA): TGTGCCATCAGGTCGGTAATGGACAGGGGCCAAGAGACCCAGTACTTC. Its translation is CAIRSVMDRGQETQYF.

The chain couples TRBV7-9 to TRBJ2-7; a weak D match, TRBD2 (6 bases). The germline V gene has CDR1 SEHNR and CDR2 FQNEAQ (reference sequence). The CDR3 is 13 amino acids. Trimming removed 5 bases at V and 7 bases at J, with 15 bases between. Here the CDR3 DNA reads TGTGCCAGCAGCCGGGACCCCCGGGAGGAGCAGTACTTC. Protein: CASSRDPREEQYF. The variable domain in full, with the rest retrieved from reference TRBV7-9 and TRBJ2-7, is DTGVSQNPRHKITKRGQNVTFRCDPISEHNRLYWYRQTLGQGPEFLTYFQNEAQLEKSRLLSDRFSAERPKGSFSTLEIQRTEQGDSAMYLCASSRDPREEQYFGPGTRLTVT.

In DNA, the CDR3 is TGTGCCAGCAGCCCTCCAAAGGGGGCAAGTCTTGATGAGCAGTTCTTC. It specifies CASSPPKGASLDEQFF. The genes are TRBV5-4 and TRBJ2-1; TRBD1 aligns across 7 bases. The junction had 15 bases not matched to a gene; V was cut back by 4 bases and J by 8 bases. The CDR3 is made up of 16 amino acids. Per the germline V gene, CDR1 is SGHNT and CDR2 is YYREEE (reference sequence).

This clone has just one count. The chain couples TRBV6-1 to TRBJ2-3, with 8 bases identical to TRBD1. The CDR3 runs to 17 residues. Germline CDR1 reads MNHNS; CDR2 reads SASEGT. The V segment lost 4 bases and the J segment 4 bases; nucleotides outside the gene matches: 13. CDR3 amino acids: CASSVRKRQGTSDTQYF. In DNA, the CDR3 is TGTGCCAGCAGTGTTCGAAAGAGACAGGGGACGTCAGATACGCAGTATTTT.

This rearrangement joins TRBV30 to TRBJ1-3, with unresolved D. V was trimmed by 0 bases and J by 2 bases, leaving 11 bases between them. Germline V gene sequence: CDR1 GTSNPN, CDR2 SVGIG (reference sequence). CDR3 length equals 15 residues. In nucleotides, the CDR3 is TGTGCCTGGAGTGTACTCGCGAGGGCTGGAAACACCATATATTTT. Translation: CAWSVLARAGNTIYF.

This clone was seen once. This sequence joins TRBV19 and TRBJ2-7; TRBD1 matches at 7 bases. With 9 bases clipped from V and 2 bases from J, the junction kept 7 bases outside the gene matches. The germline CDR1 and CDR2 sequences are LNHDA and SQIVND (reference sequence). This CDR3 has 13 amino acids. The CDR3 loop is CASSDRATYEQYF. The CDR3 DNA reads as TGTGCCAGCTCAGACAGGGCAACCTACGAGCAGTACTTC.

This clone was seen only a few times. The J gene is TRBJ1-2, the V gene TRBV11-2, with D possibly matching TRBD1 (5 bases). Trimming left V 1 base short and J 4 bases short, with 13 bases between. The CDR3 is 15 residues long. CDR1 is SGHAT, CDR2 FQNNGV, per germline. The CDR3 reads CASSLGVGPRYGYTF. Here the CDR3 DNA reads TGTGCCAGCAGCTTAGGTGTGGGGCCCCGCTATGGCTACACCTTC.

The chain links TRBV15 to TRBJ1-5; weak D call: TRBD1 (5 bases). Per the germline V gene, CDR1 is LNHNV and CDR2 is YYDKDF (reference sequence). V was trimmed by 4 bases and J by 7 bases, leaving 14 bases between them. The CDR3 length is 14 residues. CDR3 residues: CATSKRGPGQPQHF. In DNA, the CDR3 is TGTGCCACCAGCAAGCGGGGCCCAGGGCAGCCCCAGCATTTT.